The rows below give T cell receptor beta chains drawn from one sample of a study of beta chain features in type 1 diabetes. This table comes from immunoSEQ multiplex PCR, and its TCRdb copy is limited to in-frame clones, with some not included. Of more than 130,000 clones listed, 6.5% to 8.5% are singletons. The material sequenced was central memory CD4+ T cells from blood. The receptor source for this set is a woman aged 30 to 39 in good health. The CDR3 runs from the conserved cysteine through the conserved F or W. The D gene is left open where the match is weak. Size values are once, few and many counts, or a class for expanded clones, and some rows have none.

CDR3nt | CDR3aa | abundance | j_gene | v_gene | d_gene
TGTGCCAGCAGCTTAGGCTCCACTTCAACTAATGAAAAACTGTTTTTT | CASSLGSTSTNEKLFF | few | TRBJ1-4 | TRBV13 | -
TGTGCCTGGAACCCACAGGGGGCGGTCTATGGCTACACCTTC | CAWNPQGAVYGYTF | - | TRBJ1-2 | TRBV30 | TRBD1
TGTGCCAGCAGTTCGGGGACAGGGGGGGTAGTCGGGGAGCTGTTTTTT | CASSSGTGGVVGELFF | few | TRBJ2-2 | TRBV28 | TRBD1
TGTGCCAGCAGCCCGGAGACAGGGAAATCCTACGAGCAGTACTTC | CASSPETGKSYEQYF | - | TRBJ2-7 | TRBV7-8 | TRBD1
TGTGCCAGCAGTACACTAGCGGGATCTGGCGGGGAGCTGTTTTTT | CASSTLAGSGGELFF | - | TRBJ2-2 | TRBV6-4 | TRBD2
TGTGCCAGCTCACCTGCAACAGGGAGTCAGCCCCAGCATTTT | CASSPATGSQPQHF | - | TRBJ1-5 | TRBV18 | -
TGTGCCAGCAACCTCCACAGGGAAGATGGCTACACCTTC | CASNLHREDGYTF | many | TRBJ1-2 | TRBV28 | -
TGTGCCAGCAGCCTCGGCGGCGGGAGGGCTACAGATACGCAGTATTTT | CASSLGGGRATDTQYF | few | TRBJ2-3 | TRBV5-4 | TRBD2
TGTGCCAGCAGCGTGGCCCAGAAGAACACTGAAGCTTTCTTT | CASSVAQKNTEAFF | - | TRBJ1-1 | TRBV9 | -
TGTGCCAGCAGCTTGGGACTAGACTCCTACGAGCAGTACTTC | CASSLGLDSYEQYF | - | TRBJ2-7 | TRBV7-2 | TRBD2
TGCAGCGTTGAAGATCAGTACGGGACTGAAGCTTTCTTT | CSVEDQYGTEAFF | many | TRBJ1-1 | TRBV29-1 | -
TGCGCCAGCAGCTTGGAGCCCTCGTACACAGATACGCAGTATTTT | CASSLEPSYTDTQYF | few | TRBJ2-3 | TRBV5-1 | -
TGTGCCATCGGGGCAGGGGACGCGGGTGAAGCTTTCTTT | CAIGAGDAGEAFF | few | TRBJ1-1 | TRBV10-3 | -
TGTGCCAGCAGTGAGCAGGCGGGACAGGGGAAAGAGACCCAGTACTTC | CASSEQAGQGKETQYF | few | TRBJ2-5 | TRBV6-1 | TRBD1
TGTGCCAGCAGTTCAACCGGGACAGGGGACTACGAGCAGTACTTC | CASSSTGTGDYEQYF | - | TRBJ2-7 | TRBV28 | TRBD1
TGTGCCAGCAGTTCACTGGGGGACGTCCGGGGGTACGAGCAGTACTTC | CASSSLGDVRGYEQYF | few | TRBJ2-7 | TRBV28 | -
TGTGCCAGCAGCCCCAGGGGAGTGACTGAAGCTTTCTTT | CASSPRGVTEAFF | - | TRBJ1-1 | TRBV6-1 | -
TGCGCCAGCAGCCCGACTAGCGGGGCTACCTACAATGAGCAGTTCTTC | CASSPTSGATYNEQFF | - | TRBJ2-1 | TRBV5-1 | TRBD2
TGTGCCAGTAGTCCTGGTTGGAGGGCTCCCGACGAGCAGTACTTC | CASSPGWRAPDEQYF | few | TRBJ2-7 | TRBV19 | -
TGTGCCAGCAGCGTAGGTGGACAGGGGGCGCGAACCGGGGAGCTGTTTTTT | CASSVGGQGARTGELFF | few | TRBJ2-2 | TRBV9 | TRBD1
TGTGCCAGCAGACACCGGGACAGCTACGAGCAGTACTTC | CASRHRDSYEQYF | many | TRBJ2-7 | TRBV6-5 | TRBD1
TGTGCCAGCAGCGGGGACAGGGACCAGCCCCAGCATTTT | CASSGDRDQPQHF | - | TRBJ1-5 | TRBV7-6 | TRBD1
TGTGCCACCAGCAGAAGGCCTCGTTCTAGCGGGAGGGCCGGTGAGCAGTTCTTC | CATSRRPRSSGRAGEQFF | few | TRBJ2-1 | TRBV15 | TRBD2
TGTGCCAGCAGCAACTCCGGGACAGCTCTAATATCCGGGGAGCTGTTTTTT | CASSNSGTALISGELFF | few | TRBJ2-2 | TRBV11-3 | TRBD1
TGTGCCTGGAGTGCCCTCAGGGGGCCCTATAGCAATCAGCCCCAGCATTTT | CAWSALRGPYSNQPQHF | - | TRBJ1-5 | TRBV30 | TRBD1
TGTGCCAGCAGCTTCGACGGAGCTAACTATGGCTACACCTTC | CASSFDGANYGYTF | - | TRBJ1-2 | TRBV7-9 | -
TGCGCCAGCAGCTTGGGATTTTTGGGGGGGGTCCAAGAGACCCAGTACTTC | CASSLGFLGGVQETQYF | few | TRBJ2-5 | TRBV5-1 | TRBD2
TGTGCCAGCGGGACTAGCACAGATACGCAGTATTTT | CASGTSTDTQYF | - | TRBJ2-3 | TRBV6-5 | -
TGTGCCAGCAGCTCGGACAGGGGGACCTTACAAGAGACCCAGTACTTC | CASSSDRGTLQETQYF | - | TRBJ2-5 | TRBV5-4 | TRBD1
TGCGCCAGCAGCTTGTTAGGACTACCCGGTCAGGAGCAGTTCTTC | CASSLLGLPGQEQFF | - | TRBJ2-1 | TRBV5-1 | -
TGTGCCAGCAGTACAGGGGCTGGAAACACCATATATTTT | CASSTGAGNTIYF | - | TRBJ1-3 | TRBV7-2 | TRBD1
TGTGCCAGCAGTTTGGTCGACCATCCGGGGGGGTCAGCGGGGGAGCAGTACTTC | CASSLVDHPGGSAGEQYF | few | TRBJ2-7 | TRBV28 | TRBD2
TGTGCCAGCAGCTCCCGCGCGGGATGGAACAATGAGCAGTTCTTC | CASSSRAGWNNEQFF | many | TRBJ2-1 | TRBV7-9 | -
TGTGCCAGCAGACGTTACCGGGGTGAGCAGTTCTTC | CASRRYRGEQFF | few | TRBJ2-1 | TRBV5-4 | -
TGTGCCAGCAGCTCCGGCTGGGACAGAGACAATGAGCAGTTCTTC | CASSSGWDRDNEQFF | few | TRBJ2-1 | TRBV11-1 | TRBD1
TGTGCCAGCAGTCTAGCGGGACAGTTATTCGCCAAAAACATTCAGTACTTC | CASSLAGQLFAKNIQYF | few | TRBJ2-4 | TRBV2 | TRBD2
TGTGCCAGTAGTAAACAGGGAAACAATCAGCCCCAGCATTTT | CASSKQGNNQPQHF | - | TRBJ1-5 | TRBV19 | -
TGTGCCTGGAGTGTCGGGTCGGGGTTCAATGAGCAGTTCTTC | CAWSVGSGFNEQFF | many | TRBJ2-1 | TRBV30 | -
TGCGCCAGCAGTGGCGCGGACCAAGAGACCCAGTACTTC | CASSGADQETQYF | - | TRBJ2-5 | TRBV5-1 | -
TGTGCCAGCAGCTTACAGACTAGCTCCTACGAGCAGTACTTC | CASSLQTSSYEQYF | many | TRBJ2-7 | TRBV11-2 | -
TGTGCCTGGAGCCACCGGGACACCCACAATCAGCCCCAGCATTTT | CAWSHRDTHNQPQHF | - | TRBJ1-5 | TRBV30 | -
TGCAGCGTTTCCGGGACAGGGGCAGAGCTTAACACTGAAGCTTTCTTT | CSVSGTGAELNTEAFF | - | TRBJ1-1 | TRBV29-1 | TRBD1
TGTGCCAGCAGCAAACCGAGGCCCGGGATCCGGGACAGGGGTCTACAAGAGACCCAGTACTTC | CASSKPRPGIRDRGLQETQYF | - | TRBJ2-5 | TRBV21-1 | -
TGCAGCGTGGGCTCGGGGGGCAGAGCTTTCTTT | CSVGSGGRAFF | many | TRBJ1-1 | TRBV29-1 | -
TGTGCCAGCAGTTCCCTAGCGGAGAGCTCCTACGAGCAGTACTTC | CASSSLAESSYEQYF | - | TRBJ2-7 | TRBV28 | TRBD2
TGTGCCAGCAGCTTAGCTGGCGGGAGTAACGAGCAGTACTTC | CASSLAGGSNEQYF | few | TRBJ2-7 | TRBV7-2 | TRBD2
TGTGCCAGCAGCTGGGGACAGAGCCACAATGAGCAGTTCTTC | CASSWGQSHNEQFF | few | TRBJ2-1 | TRBV7-9 | TRBD1
TGTGCCAGCAGCTCGGGACTGAGCACAGATACGCAGTATTTT | CASSSGLSTDTQYF | many | TRBJ2-3 | TRBV7-2 | -
TGTGCCAGCAGGTGGGGCTGGTCTGAAGCTTTCTTT | CASRWGWSEAFF | many | TRBJ1-1 | TRBV28 | -
TGTGCCACCCAGGACAGTTATAAAGCAAATCAGCCCCAGCATTTT | CATQDSYKANQPQHF | - | TRBJ1-5 | TRBV15 | -
TGTGCCAGCAGTGGACTAGCGGACAATGAGCAGTTCTTC | CASSGLADNEQFF | many | TRBJ2-1 | TRBV2 | TRBD2
TGTGCCAGCAGCCCTTCGAACCAGGGTCTGGAGACCCAGTACTTC | CASSPSNQGLETQYF | - | TRBJ2-5 | TRBV4-2 | -
TGTGCCAGCAGAGCGAACCCTACTAGCGGGAATGAGCAGTTCTTC | CASRANPTSGNEQFF | few | TRBJ2-1 | TRBV7-2 | TRBD2